These 23 T cell receptor beta chains share one sample of origin, sequenced in a study of shared clonotypes between healthy human individuals. The method was immunoSEQ multiplex PCR; TCRdb's version includes in-frame clones alone and lacks a portion of them. Here the sample spans about 2.4 million clones, around 94% being singletons. Material for sequencing was naive CD4+ T cells sorted from blood. Subset reported: CD45RA+ positively selected. These receptor sequences come from a man between 18 and 29 years old in good health.

This clone was counted once. The chain is built from TRBV30 and TRBJ2-7; D unresolved. The CDR3 is made up of 12 amino acids. Trimming took 0 bases from V and 4 from J, leaving 7 bases between them. From germline, CDR1 is GTSNPN and CDR2 SVGIG (reference sequence). The CDR3 loop is CAWSVARYEQYF. CDR3 nucleotide sequence: TGTGCCTGGAGTGTTGCTCGATACGAGCAGTACTTC.

This chain uses TRBV7-2 with TRBJ2-7; possible D gene TRBD1, 5 bases. Trimming took 2 bases from V and 3 from J, leaving 11 bases between them. CDR1 and CDR2 from the germline V gene are SGHTA and FQGNSA. The CDR3 runs 14 residues. In nucleotides, the CDR3 is TGTGCCAGCAGCTTAAATCCAGGGTTCTACGAGCAGTACTTC. Translation gives CASSLNPGFYEQYF.

This chain links TRBV11-2 with TRBJ2-6; 12 bases align to TRBD2. The CDR3 contains 19 residues. V was pared by 5 bases and J by 2 bases, with 10 bases of the junction left unmatched. The germline V gene has CDR1 SGHAT and CDR2 FQNNGV. CDR3 sequence (DNA): TGTGCCAGCAGCCCTGGACTAGCGGGGAGTGAAACTGGGGCCAACGTCCTGACTTTC. Residues: CASSPGLAGSETGANVLTF.

This rearrangement joins TRBV7-9 to TRBJ2-5; D may match TRBD1 or TRBD2 (5 bases each). V lost 5 bases to trimming and J lost 1 base, with 17 bases between them. The CDR3 contains 16 residues. Germline-derived CDR1 and CDR2 are SEHNR and FQNEAQ (reference sequence). The CDR3 nucleotides read TGTGCCAGCAGCGCGGGTCGACAGCTCCCCCAAGAGACCCAGTACTTC. It specifies CASSAGRQLPQETQYF.

The V call is TRBV5-1, the J call TRBJ2-7; TRBD2 might be the D (5 bases). CDR3 length: 14 amino acids. Trimming took 4 bases from V and 7 from J, leaving 18 bases between them. CDR1 and CDR2 (germline): SGHRS, YFSETQ. The CDR3 region is CASSRGVGGREQYF. For the CDR3, the DNA is TGCGCCAGCAGCCGGGGAGTGGGTGGGAGAGAGCAGTACTTC.

V is TRBV19 and J is TRBJ2-5; 8 bases are a match to TRBD2. With V trimmed by 7 bases and J by 4 bases, 5 bases remained unmatched. The CDR3 totals 13 residues. Germline-derived CDR1 and CDR2 are LNHDA and SQIVND (reference sequence). The CDR3 reads CASTPGLGETQYF. The CDR3 DNA follows: TGTGCCAGTACCCCGGGACTAGGAGAGACCCAGTACTTC.

This clone has a single count. The chain carries TRBV11-2 and TRBJ1-3; 9 bases match TRBD1. CDR3 length: 18 residues. CDR1 is SGHAT, CDR2 FQNNGV, per germline. The J segment lost 4 bases and the V segment lost 1 base, leaving 11 bases of the junction unmatched. The CDR3 DNA sequence: TGTGCCAGCAGCTTAGTTCGTCCCGGACAGGGGTCCGGAAACACCATATATTTT. It specifies CASSLVRPGQGSGNTIYF.

The J gene is TRBJ1-2, the V gene TRBV6-1; 8 nucleotides line up with TRBD1. The J segment lost 3 bases and the V segment lost 10 bases, leaving 13 bases of the junction unmatched. The germline gives CDR1 MNHNS, CDR2 SASEGT. CDR3 size: 15 residues. CDR3 region: CATQSGGAADYGYTF. The CDR3 nucleotides are TGTGCCACGCAATCAGGGGGCGCGGCGGACTATGGCTACACCTTC.

V is TRBV5-4 and J is TRBJ2-2; D uncertain. The germline V gene encodes CDR1 SGHNT and CDR2 YYREEE (reference sequence). The CDR3 runs to 13 residues. Trimming removed 9 bases at V and 1 base at J, with 10 bases between. CDR3: CATTPRNTGELFF. CDR3 DNA sequence: TGTGCCACTACCCCCAGGAACACCGGGGAGCTGTTTTTT.

The gene calls are TRBV6-5 and TRBJ2-7, with TRBD1 matching 9 bases. With 2 bases clipped from V and 1 base from J, the junction kept 0 bases outside the gene matches. The CDR3 sequence is 14 residues long. CDR1 is MNHEY and CDR2 is SVGAGI in the germline V gene. The chain's CDR3 is CASSYDRGSYEQYF. The CDR3 DNA follows: TGTGCCAGCAGTTACGACAGGGGGTCCTACGAGCAGTACTTC.

The chain employs TRBV6-1 and TRBJ1-2; TRBD1 is a possible D gene (5 bases). Germline V lookup: CDR1 MNHNS, CDR2 SASEGT. V shed 7 bases and J shed 8 bases, with 23 bases lying between them. The CDR3 spans 15 residues. This CDR3 is CASTTPWGPRIGYTF. In DNA, the CDR3 is TGTGCCAGCACTACGCCATGGGGCCCCCGTATCGGCTACACCTTC.

The V gene is TRBV9, the J gene TRBJ1-3; no firm D call. CDR1 and CDR2 (germline): SGDLS, YYNGEE. The CDR3 contains 14 residues. V was clipped by 3 bases and J by 0 bases, with 7 bases between them. Here the CDR3 reads CASSAAPSGNTIYF. For the CDR3, the DNA is TGTGCCAGCAGCGCCGCACCCTCTGGAAACACCATATATTTT.

This clone has just a few counts. The V gene is TRBV2, the J gene TRBJ1-4, with D possibly being TRBD1 (5 bases). The CDR3 loop spans 13 amino acids. Trimming cost V 7 bases and J 3 bases, with 9 bases left between them. Germline loops: CDR1 SNHLY, CDR2 FYNNEI. The CDR3 protein is CASTGTPNEKLFF. In DNA, the CDR3 is TGTGCCAGCACAGGGACTCCTAATGAAAAACTGTTTTTT.

The rearrangement links TRBV14 to TRBJ1-6; no clear D gene. There are 16 residues in the CDR3. The germline V and J ends were trimmed by 4 bases and 0 bases, with 10 bases remaining between them. The germline V gene encodes CDR1 SGHDN and CDR2 FVKESK. CDR3 protein: CASSPTMSSYNSPLHF. CDR3 nucleotides: TGTGCCAGCAGCCCCACTATGAGCTCCTATAATTCACCCCTCCACTTT.

The rearrangement links TRBV7-9 to TRBJ2-5; D unresolved. Germline V gene sequence: CDR1 SEHNR, CDR2 FQNEAQ (reference sequence). V lost 10 bases and J lost 5, with 11 bases in between. This CDR3 is built from 11 residues. The CDR3 protein is CAISGVETQYF. DNA of the CDR3: TGTGCCATCTCTGGGGTTGAGACCCAGTACTTC.

The chain carries TRBV7-2 and TRBJ1-1, with TRBD1 matching 9 bases. Germline trimming cut 5 bases from V and 10 bases from J; bases unmatched to any gene: 11. The germline gives CDR1 SGHTA, CDR2 FQGNSA. This CDR3 spans 14 amino acids. The CDR3: CASSPGDNRGRAFF. The CDR3 DNA sequence: TGTGCCAGCAGCCCGGGGGATAACAGGGGGCGAGCTTTCTTT.

Only a few counts were recorded for this clone. This CDR3 is CASSPGMSQPQHF. CDR3 bases: TGTGCCAGCTCACCAGGCATGTCTCAGCCCCAGCATTTT. V usage is TRBV18 and J usage is TRBJ1-5; no reliable D call. The CDR3 has 13 amino acids. CDR1 and CDR2 (germline): KGHSH, LQKENI. Trimming cost V 2 bases and J 6 bases, with 8 bases left between them.

J is TRBJ1-6 and V is TRBV6-4; D remains unclear. Germline CDR1 reads MRHNA; CDR2 reads SNTAGT. The CDR3 covers 16 residues. V lost 0 bases and J lost 10, with 16 bases in between. The CDR3 DNA follows: TGTGCCAGCAGTGACTCCGGCGGATCCAAGAGGTCACCCCTCCACTTT. It is translated as CASSDSGGSKRSPLHF.

This chain connects TRBV7-2 to TRBJ1-1; perhaps TRBD1 as D (5 bases). The V and J ends lost 10 bases and 0 bases respectively, with 15 bases between them. The CDR3 length is 14 residues. Germline V CDR1 and CDR2: SGHTA, FQGNSA. The CDR3 nucleotides are TGTGCCATCCAATTGGGACTGATGAACACTGAAGCTTTCTTT. Amino acids: CAIQLGLMNTEAFF.

Concerning this clone: Other DNA sequences in the same sample also yield this CDR3. The V call is TRBV5-1, the J call TRBJ1-4; no definite D call. Trimming pared 0 bases from V and 3 bases from J, leaving 6 bases between. Germline-derived CDR1 and CDR2 are SGHRS and YFSETQ. There are 14 residues in the CDR3. The DNA of the CDR3 is TGCGCCAGCAGCTTGGGGCGATCTAATGAAAAACTGTTTTTT. Translation gives CASSLGRSNEKLFF. Based on the CDR3 plus reference TRBV5-1 and TRBJ1-4, the full variable domain is KAGVTQTPRYLIKTRGQQVTLSCSPISGHRSVSWYQQTPGQGLQFLFEYFSETQRNKGNFPGRFSGRQFSNSRSEMNVSTLELGDSALYLCASSLGRSNEKLFFGSGTQLSVL.

The chain links TRBV4-1 to TRBJ2-3, with 7 bases matching TRBD1. Looked up from germline, CDR1 is MGHRA and CDR2 is YSYEKL. Trimming cost V 4 bases and J 4 bases; bases outside gene matches: 5. The length of the CDR3 is 14 residues. For the CDR3, the DNA is TGCGCCAGCAGCCCGACAGGGCGGTCAGATACGCAGTATTTT. Its protein is CASSPTGRSDTQYF.

This rearrangement joins TRBV2 to TRBJ2-5; D gene unclear. The CDR3 covers 14 residues. The V end lost 5 bases, the J end lost 3 bases, and 13 bases lay between the germline ends. Germline lookup yields CDR1 SNHLY and CDR2 FYNNEI. DNA of the CDR3: TGTGCCAGCAGTAAGGACGGGTTCGAAGAGACCCAGTACTTC. It codes for CASSKDGFEETQYF.

This rearrangement joins TRBV29-1 to TRBJ2-3, with 12 bases identical to TRBD2. The V gene end was trimmed by 5 bases and the J gene end by 3 bases; junction bases not matched to a gene: 6. Germline CDR1 and CDR2: SQVTM and ANQGSEA. CDR3 size: 15 residues. CDR3 sequence reads: CSVQTSGGRTDTQYF. Here the CDR3 DNA reads TGCAGCGTTCAAACTAGCGGGGGGCGGACAGATACGCAGTATTTT.